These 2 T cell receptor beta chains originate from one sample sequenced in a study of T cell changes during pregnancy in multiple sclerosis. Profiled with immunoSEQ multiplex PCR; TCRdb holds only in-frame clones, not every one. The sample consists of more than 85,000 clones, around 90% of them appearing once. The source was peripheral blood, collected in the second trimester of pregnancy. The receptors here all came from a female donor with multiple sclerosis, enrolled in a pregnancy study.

This CDR3 reads CAWSVGTSGRHNEQFF. CDR3 sequence (DNA): TGTGCCTGGAGTGTGGGGACTAGCGGGAGACACAATGAGCAGTTCTTC. The chain combines TRBV30 with TRBJ2-1, with 14 nucleotides matching TRBD2. CDR1 is GTSNPN and CDR2 is SVGIG in the germline V gene (reference sequence). The CDR3 runs 16 residues. Trimming took 0 bases from V and 5 from J; bases not matched to a gene: 3.

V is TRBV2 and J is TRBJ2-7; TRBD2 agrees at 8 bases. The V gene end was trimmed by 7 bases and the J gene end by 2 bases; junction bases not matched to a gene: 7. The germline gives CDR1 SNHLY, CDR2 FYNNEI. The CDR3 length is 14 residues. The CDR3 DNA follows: TGTGCCAGCATAAGCGGGGGTCACCCCTACGAGCAGTACTTC. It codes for CASISGGHPYEQYF.